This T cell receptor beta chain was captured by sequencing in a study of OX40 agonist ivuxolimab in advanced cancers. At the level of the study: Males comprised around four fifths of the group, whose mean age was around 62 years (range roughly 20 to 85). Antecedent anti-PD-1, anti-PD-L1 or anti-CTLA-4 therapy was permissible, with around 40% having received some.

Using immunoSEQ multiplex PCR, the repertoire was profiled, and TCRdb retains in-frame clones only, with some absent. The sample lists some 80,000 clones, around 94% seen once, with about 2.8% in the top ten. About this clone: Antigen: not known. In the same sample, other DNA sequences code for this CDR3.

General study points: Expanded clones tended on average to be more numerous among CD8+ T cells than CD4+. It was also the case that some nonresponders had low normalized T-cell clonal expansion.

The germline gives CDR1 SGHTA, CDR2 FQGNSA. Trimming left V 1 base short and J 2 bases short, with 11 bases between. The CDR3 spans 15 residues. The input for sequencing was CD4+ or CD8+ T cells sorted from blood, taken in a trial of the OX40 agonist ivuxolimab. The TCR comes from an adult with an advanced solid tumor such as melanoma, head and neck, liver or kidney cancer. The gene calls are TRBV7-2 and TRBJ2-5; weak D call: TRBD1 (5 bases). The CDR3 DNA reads TGTGCCAGCAGCTTAGGAGGTGCAGGGCAAGAGACCCAGTACTTC. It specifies CASSLGGAGQETQYF.